Detailed here is one TCR beta chain. TCRdb processed the 5' RACE reads anew with MiXCR; each CDR3 protein has one entry. The repertoire holds 300,000 to 400,000 distinct CDR3 sequences, with approximately 8% as singletons. The data were obtained in a study of T cells after yellow fever vaccination. Germline assignment: CDR1 SGHRS and CDR2 YFSETQ. This CDR3 has 13 residues. The junction had 4 bases not matched to a gene; V was cut back by 6 bases and J by 2 bases. The source was PBMCs, collected 45 days after the first yellow fever vaccination. This TCR was sampled from a young man who received the YFV17D yellow fever vaccine. The V call is TRBV5-1, the J call TRBJ2-5, with 7 bases that match TRBD1. Here the CDR3 reads CASTRQGQETQYF. The CDR3 DNA follows: TGCGCCAGCACCCGACAGGGACAAGAGACCCAGTACTTC.